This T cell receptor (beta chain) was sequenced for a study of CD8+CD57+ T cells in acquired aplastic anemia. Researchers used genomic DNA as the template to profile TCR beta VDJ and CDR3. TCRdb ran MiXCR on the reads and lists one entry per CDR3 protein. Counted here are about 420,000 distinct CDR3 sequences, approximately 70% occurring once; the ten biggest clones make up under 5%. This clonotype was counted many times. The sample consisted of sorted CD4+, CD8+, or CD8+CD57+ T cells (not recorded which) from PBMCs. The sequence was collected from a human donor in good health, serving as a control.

In DNA form, the CDR3 reads TGTGCCAGCATTAAAGGCGGGGGAACTGAAGCTTTCTTT. This sequence encodes CASIKGGGTEAFF. The J gene is TRBJ1-1, the V gene TRBV6-1, with D maybe TRBD1 (5 bases). V lost 7 bases and J lost 5, with 14 bases in between. The CDR3 consists of 13 residues. Germline lookup yields CDR1 MNHNS and CDR2 SASEGT.